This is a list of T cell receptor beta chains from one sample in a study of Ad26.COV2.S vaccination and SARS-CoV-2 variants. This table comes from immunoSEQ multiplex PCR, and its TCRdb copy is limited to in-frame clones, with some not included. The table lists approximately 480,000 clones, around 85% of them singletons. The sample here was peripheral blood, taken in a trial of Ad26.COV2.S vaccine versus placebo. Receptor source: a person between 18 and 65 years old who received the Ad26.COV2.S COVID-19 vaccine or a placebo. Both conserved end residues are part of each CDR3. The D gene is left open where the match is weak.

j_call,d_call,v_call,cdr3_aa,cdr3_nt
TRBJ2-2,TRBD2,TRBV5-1,CASSLSRLATTNTGELFF,TGCGCCAGCAGCTTGTCTCGACTAGCCACTACGAACACCGGGGAGCTGTTTTTT
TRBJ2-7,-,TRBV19,CASSKGQRSPYEQYF,TGTGCCAGTAGTAAGGGCCAGCGGTCCCCCTACGAGCAGTACTTC
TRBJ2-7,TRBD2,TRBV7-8,CASSVAGTSGRLGEQYF,TGTGCCAGCAGCGTAGCCGGGACTAGCGGGAGGCTTGGGGAGCAGTACTTC
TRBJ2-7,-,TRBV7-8,CASSLGQRDLYF,TGTGCCAGCAGCCTGGGACAGCGGGACTTGTACTTC
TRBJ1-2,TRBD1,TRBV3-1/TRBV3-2,CASSRGQGLNYGYTF,TGTGCCAGCAGCAGGGGACAGGGTCTTAACTATGGCTACACCTTC
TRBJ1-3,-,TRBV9,CASSVGSGNTIYF,TGTGCCAGCAGCGTAGGATCTGGAAACACCATATATTTT
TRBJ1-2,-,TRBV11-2,CASSLLASNYGYTF,TGTGCCAGCAGCTTATTGGCCTCTAACTATGGCTACACCTTC
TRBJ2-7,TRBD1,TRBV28,CASSFGTGAYEQYF,TGTGCCAGCAGTTTCGGGACAGGGGCCTACGAGCAGTACTTC
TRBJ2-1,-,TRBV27,CASSFGFGGQFF,TGTGCCAGCAGTTTTGGTTTCGGTGGGCAGTTCTTC
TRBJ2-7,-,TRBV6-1,CASSEGFRIRAEQYF,TGTGCCAGCAGTGAAGGGTTCAGGATCCGAGCCGAGCAGTACTTC